The 11 T cell receptor beta chains below come from one sample, sequenced in a study of T cell responses to AZD1222 COVID-19 vaccine. Profiled with immunoSEQ multiplex PCR; TCRdb holds only in-frame clones, not every one. The sample has 120,000 to 150,000 clones, 85% to 95% seen once. The material was peripheral blood, obtained on day 0 of AZD1222 vaccination. These receptors were obtained from an adult in good health.

The chain couples TRBV3-1 (or the pseudogene TRBV3-2) to TRBJ2-2, with D possibly being TRBD1 (6 bases). Per germline, CDR1 LGHDT and CDR2 YNNKEL (reference sequence). CDR3 length equals 14 residues. V was cut by 5 bases and J by 7 bases, with 14 bases left in between. The CDR3 here is CASSTGRGNGELFF. The CDR3 bases are TGTGCCAGCAGCACCGGTAGGGGGAACGGGGAGCTGTTTTTT.

The chain recombines TRBV5-1 with TRBJ1-2; 10 positions agree with TRBD1. The V gene end was trimmed by 0 bases and the J gene end by 1 base; junction bases not matched to a gene: 3. There are 16 residues in the CDR3. Germline assignment: CDR1 SGHRS and CDR2 YFSETQ. The CDR3 spells CASSLAGTGDNYGYTF. The CDR3 coding sequence is TGCGCCAGCAGCTTGGCCGGGACAGGGGATAACTATGGCTACACCTTC.

CDR3 coding DNA: TGTGCCAGCAAGCGGGAGGCTACGCAGTATTTT. This sequence encodes CASKREATQYF. This rearrangement joins TRBV2 to TRBJ2-3; TRBD2 agrees at 9 bases. The CDR3 runs to 11 residues. CDR1 and CDR2 from the germline V gene are SNHLY and FYNNEI. V was clipped by 7 bases and J by 8 bases; unmatched bases: 1.

The chain carries TRBV4-1 and TRBJ1-2; D is ambiguous. The V and J ends lost 3 bases and 0 bases respectively, with 14 bases between them. Germline V gene data show CDR1 as MGHRA and CDR2 as YSYEKL. The CDR3 consists of 16 residues. CDR3 nucleotides: TGCGCCAGCAGCCACCCAGCGGTCCAAGCTAACTATGGCTACACCTTC. Its translation: CASSHPAVQANYGYTF.

The chain recombines TRBV5-1 with TRBJ1-5, with no clear D. Germline CDR1 reads SGHRS; CDR2 reads YFSETQ. CDR3 size: 13 residues. Trimming cost V 0 bases and J 0 bases, with 1 base left between them. CDR3 in amino acids: CASSLGSNQPQHF. CDR3 sequence (DNA): TGCGCCAGCAGCTTGGGTAGCAATCAGCCCCAGCATTTT.

This clone has only a few counts. The chain combines TRBV20-1 with TRBJ2-4; unclear D gene. The V and J ends lost 5 bases and 11 bases respectively, with 13 bases between them. Per germline, CDR1 DFQATT and CDR2 SNEGSKA (reference sequence). The CDR3 has 11 residues. CDR3 nucleotides: TGCAGTGCTGCCGTAGGAATAGTTCAGTACTTC. This gives the protein CSAAVGIVQYF.

The chain combines TRBV23-1 with TRBJ1-4; the D gene is possibly TRBD1 (5 bases). TRBV23-1 is designated an ORF whose function remains uncertain. V was cut by 7 bases and J by 7 bases, with 16 bases left in between. The CDR3 length is 14 residues. CDR3 DNA sequence: TGCGCCAGCACCCCTCGGGGGGACCTTGAAAAACTGTTTTTT. Encoded protein: CASTPRGDLEKLFF.

In DNA, the CDR3 is TGTGCCAGCAGCTTGGCGGGGAATGGCCGAACCAATGAGCAGTTCTTC. Encoded protein: CASSLAGNGRTNEQFF. This chain uses TRBV5-6 with TRBJ2-1; TRBD2 is a possible D gene (5 bases). Germline-derived CDR1 and CDR2 are SGHDT and YYEEEE. The V end lost 0 bases, the J end lost 6 bases, and 16 bases lay between the germline ends. This CDR3 region has 16 residues.

The rearrangement links TRBV14 to TRBJ1-1; D is unclear. The length of the CDR3 is 14 residues. Trimming pared 0 bases from V and 0 bases from J, leaving 5 bases between. Germline values: CDR1 SGHDN, CDR2 FVKESK. Here the CDR3 reads CASSQDLLNTEAFF. CDR3 in DNA: TGTGCCAGCAGCCAAGATCTCCTGAACACTGAAGCTTTCTTT.

This chain joins TRBV10-3 and TRBJ2-1; 7 nucleotides align to TRBD2. V was clipped by 0 bases and J by 5 bases; unmatched bases: 7. CDR1 is ENHRY and CDR2 is SYGVKD in the germline V gene. The CDR3 covers 16 residues. The CDR3: CAISESPASGNNEQFF. DNA of the CDR3: TGTGCCATCAGTGAGTCGCCGGCTAGCGGAAACAATGAGCAGTTCTTC.

The chain couples TRBV6-1 to TRBJ1-5; 7 positions match TRBD1. The J segment lost 11 bases and the V segment lost 0 bases, leaving 13 bases of the junction unmatched. The CDR3 is 16 residues long. Germline CDR1 is MNHNS and CDR2 is SASEGT. CDR3 sequence reads: CASSEARIRDSLTQHF. The CDR3 DNA reads TGTGCCAGCAGTGAAGCCAGAATCCGGGACAGTCTGACCCAGCATTTT.